This passage covers 2 T cell receptor beta chains from one sample sequenced in a study of blood T cell repertoires in COVID-19. Here immunoSEQ multiplex PCR was the method, and the copy in TCRdb shows in-frame clones only, minus some. The data contain 140,000 to 150,000 clones, 80% of them seen just once; the ten biggest clones take up 3.5%. Sequenced input: peripheral blood. The receptors originated from a man aged 65 to 79 who had recovered from COVID-19.

The V call is TRBV11-2, the J call TRBJ2-5; possibly TRBD1 for D (6 bases). Germline CDR1 and CDR2: SGHAT and FQNNGV. The CDR3 has 17 amino acids. V was shortened by 1 base and J by 2 bases, with 17 bases between the two germline ends. The CDR3 spells CASSLAFQGKGQETQYF. CDR3 bases: TGTGCCAGCAGCTTAGCCTTTCAGGGGAAAGGGCAAGAGACCCAGTACTTC.

This chain links TRBV27 with TRBJ2-3, with TRBD2 matching over 8 bases. V was clipped by 6 bases and J by 2 bases; unmatched bases: 4. The CDR3 length is 14 residues. In germline, CDR1 is MNHEY, CDR2 SMNVEV (reference sequence). CDR3 residues: CASRPTSVTDTQYF. CDR3 sequence (DNA): TGTGCCAGCAGACCGACTAGCGTCACAGATACGCAGTATTTT.